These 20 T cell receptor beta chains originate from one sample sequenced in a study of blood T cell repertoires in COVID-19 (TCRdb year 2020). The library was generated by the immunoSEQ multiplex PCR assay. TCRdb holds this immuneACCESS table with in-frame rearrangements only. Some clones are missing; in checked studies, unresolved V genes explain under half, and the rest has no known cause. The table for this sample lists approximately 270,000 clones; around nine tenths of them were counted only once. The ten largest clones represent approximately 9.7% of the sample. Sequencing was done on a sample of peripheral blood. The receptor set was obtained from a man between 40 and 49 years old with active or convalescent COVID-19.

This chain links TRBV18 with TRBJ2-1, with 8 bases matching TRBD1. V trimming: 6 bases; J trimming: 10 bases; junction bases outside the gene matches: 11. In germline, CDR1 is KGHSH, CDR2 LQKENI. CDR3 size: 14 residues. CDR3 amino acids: CASSGQGGLPEQFF. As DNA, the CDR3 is TGTGCCAGCTCTGGACAGGGAGGCCTGCCCGAGCAGTTCTTC.

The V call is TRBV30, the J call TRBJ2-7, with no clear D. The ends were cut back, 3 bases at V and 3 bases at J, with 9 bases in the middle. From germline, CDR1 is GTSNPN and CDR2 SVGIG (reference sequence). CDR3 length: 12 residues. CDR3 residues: CAWRPVNYEQYF. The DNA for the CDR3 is TGTGCCTGGAGGCCGGTTAACTACGAGCAGTACTTC. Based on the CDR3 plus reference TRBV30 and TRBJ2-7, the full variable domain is SQTIHQWPATLVQPVGSPLSLECTVEGTSNPNLYWYRQAAGRGLQLLFYSVGIGQISSEVPQNLSASRPQDRQFILSSKKLLLSDSGFYLCAWRPVNYEQYFGPGTRLTVT.

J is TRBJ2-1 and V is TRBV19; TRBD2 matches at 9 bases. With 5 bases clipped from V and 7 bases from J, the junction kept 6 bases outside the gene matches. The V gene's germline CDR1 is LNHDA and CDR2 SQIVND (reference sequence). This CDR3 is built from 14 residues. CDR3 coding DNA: TGTGCCAGTAGTTTGCTAGCGGGACGGAATGAGCAGTTCTTC. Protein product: CASSLLAGRNEQFF.

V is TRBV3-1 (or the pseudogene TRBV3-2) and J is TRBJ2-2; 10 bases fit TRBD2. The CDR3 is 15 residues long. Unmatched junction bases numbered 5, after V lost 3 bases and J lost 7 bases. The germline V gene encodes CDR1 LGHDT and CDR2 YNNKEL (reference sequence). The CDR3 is CASSHAAGGIGELFF. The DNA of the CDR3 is TGTGCCAGCAGCCACGCAGCGGGGGGGATCGGGGAGCTGTTTTTT.

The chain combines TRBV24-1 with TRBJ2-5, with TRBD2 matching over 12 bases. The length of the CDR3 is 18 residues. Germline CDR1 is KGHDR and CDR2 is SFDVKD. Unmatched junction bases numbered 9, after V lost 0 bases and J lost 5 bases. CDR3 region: CATSDLDPSGRAGETQYF. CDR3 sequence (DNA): TGTGCCACCAGTGATTTGGACCCTAGCGGGAGGGCCGGGGAGACCCAGTACTTC.

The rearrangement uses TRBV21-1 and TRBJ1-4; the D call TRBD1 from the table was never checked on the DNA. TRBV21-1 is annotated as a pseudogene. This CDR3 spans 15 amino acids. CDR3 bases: TGTGCCAGCAGCACAGGGTTATGGACTAATGAAAAACTGTTTTTT. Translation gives CASSTGLWTNEKLFF.

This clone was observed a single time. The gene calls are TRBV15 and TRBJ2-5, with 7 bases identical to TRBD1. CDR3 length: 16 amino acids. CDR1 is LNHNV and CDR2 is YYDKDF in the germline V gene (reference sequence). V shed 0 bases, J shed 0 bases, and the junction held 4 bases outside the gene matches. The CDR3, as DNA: TGTGCCACCAGCAGAGATCCGACAGGGTACCAAGAGACCCAGTACTTC. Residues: CATSRDPTGYQETQYF.

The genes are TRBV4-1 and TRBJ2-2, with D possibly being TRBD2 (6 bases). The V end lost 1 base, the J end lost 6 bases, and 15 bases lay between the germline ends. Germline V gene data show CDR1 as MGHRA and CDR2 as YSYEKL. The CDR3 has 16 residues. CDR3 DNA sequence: TGCGCCAGCAGCCAAGGGCTCCCGGAGGGCGCCGGGGAGCTGTTTTTT. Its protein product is CASSQGLPEGAGELFF.

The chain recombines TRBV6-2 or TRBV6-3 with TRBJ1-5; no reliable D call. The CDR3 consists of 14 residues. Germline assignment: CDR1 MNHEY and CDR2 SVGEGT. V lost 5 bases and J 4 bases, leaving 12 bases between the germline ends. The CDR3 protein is CASSPSQRNQPQHF. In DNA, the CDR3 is TGTGCCAGCAGTCCATCTCAGCGAAATCAGCCCCAGCATTTT.

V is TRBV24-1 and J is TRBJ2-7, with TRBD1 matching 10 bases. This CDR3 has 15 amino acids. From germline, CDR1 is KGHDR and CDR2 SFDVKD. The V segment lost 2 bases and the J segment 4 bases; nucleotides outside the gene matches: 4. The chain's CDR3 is CATSDSGTGEYEQYF. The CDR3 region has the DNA TGTGCCACCAGTGATTCCGGGACAGGGGAGTACGAGCAGTACTTC.

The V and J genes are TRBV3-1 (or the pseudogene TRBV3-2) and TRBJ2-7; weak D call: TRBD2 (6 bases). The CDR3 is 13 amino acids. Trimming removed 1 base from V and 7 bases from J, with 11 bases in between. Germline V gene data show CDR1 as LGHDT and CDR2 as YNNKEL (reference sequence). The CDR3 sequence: CASSQGRGSEQYF. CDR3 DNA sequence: TGTGCCAGCAGCCAAGGGAGGGGCTCAGAGCAGTACTTC.

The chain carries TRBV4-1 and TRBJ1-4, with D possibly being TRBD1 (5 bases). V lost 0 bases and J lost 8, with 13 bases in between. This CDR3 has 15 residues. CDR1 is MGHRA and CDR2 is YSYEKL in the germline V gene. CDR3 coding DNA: TGCGCCAGCAGCCAAGAGGTCAGGGCTCGGGAAAAACTGTTTTTT. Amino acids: CASSQEVRAREKLFF.

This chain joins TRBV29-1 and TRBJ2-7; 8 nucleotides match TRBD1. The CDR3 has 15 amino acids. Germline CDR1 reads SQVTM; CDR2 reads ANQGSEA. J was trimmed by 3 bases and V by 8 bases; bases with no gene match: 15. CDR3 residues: CSPAPRRGRDYEQYF. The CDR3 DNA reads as TGCAGCCCCGCCCCCCGCAGGGGGCGCGACTACGAGCAGTACTTC.

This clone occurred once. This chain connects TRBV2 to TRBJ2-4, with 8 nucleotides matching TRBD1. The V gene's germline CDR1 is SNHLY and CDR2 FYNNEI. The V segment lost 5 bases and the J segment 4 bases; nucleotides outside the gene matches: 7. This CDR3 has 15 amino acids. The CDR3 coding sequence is TGTGCCAGCAGTCGACAGGGGATTCAGAAAAACATTCAGTACTTC. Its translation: CASSRQGIQKNIQYF. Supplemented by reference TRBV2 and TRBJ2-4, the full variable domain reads EPEVTQTPSHQVTQMGQEVILRCVPISNHLYFYWYRQILGQKVEFLVSFYNNEISEKSEIFDDQFSVERPDGSNFTLKIRSTKLEDSAMYFCASSRQGIQKNIQYFGAGTRLSVL.

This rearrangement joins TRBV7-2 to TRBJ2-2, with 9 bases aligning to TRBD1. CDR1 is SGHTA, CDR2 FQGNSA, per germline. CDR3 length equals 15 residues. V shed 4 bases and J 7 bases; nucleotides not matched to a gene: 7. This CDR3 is CASSYGTGMIGELFF. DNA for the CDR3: TGTGCCAGCAGCTACGGGACAGGGATGATCGGGGAGCTGTTTTTT.

CDR3 coding DNA: TGTGCCAGCAGCCCGTCGTGGGGGGGCGAGTCACAAGGCTACACCTTC. This codes for CASSPSWGGESQGYTF. The chain is built from TRBV7-2 and TRBJ1-2; TRBD1 is a possible D gene (6 bases). This CDR3 region has 16 residues. Germline lookup yields CDR1 SGHTA and CDR2 FQGNSA. V lost 5 bases and J 8 bases, leaving 24 bases between the germline ends.

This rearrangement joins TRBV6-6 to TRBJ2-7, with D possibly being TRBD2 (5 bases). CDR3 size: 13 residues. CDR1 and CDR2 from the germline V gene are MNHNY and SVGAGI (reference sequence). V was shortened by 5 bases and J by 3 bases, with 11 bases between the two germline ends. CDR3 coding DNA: TGTGCCAGCAGTCCCCCCCGGGACTACGAGCAGTACTTC. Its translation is CASSPPRDYEQYF.

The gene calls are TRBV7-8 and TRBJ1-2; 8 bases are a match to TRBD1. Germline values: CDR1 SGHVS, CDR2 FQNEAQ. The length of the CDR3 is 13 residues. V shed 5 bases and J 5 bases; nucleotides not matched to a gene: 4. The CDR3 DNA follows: TGTGCCAGCAGCGGGGGGACAGGATATGGCTACACCTTC. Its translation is CASSGGTGYGYTF.

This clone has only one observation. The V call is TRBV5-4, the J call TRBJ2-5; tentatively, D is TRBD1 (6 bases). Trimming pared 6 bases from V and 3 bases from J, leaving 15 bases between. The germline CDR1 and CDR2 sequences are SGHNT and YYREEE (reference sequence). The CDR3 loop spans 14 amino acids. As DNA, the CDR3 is TGTGCCAGCAACCCGGGGACAAAAAAAGAGACCCAGTACTTC. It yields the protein CASNPGTKKETQYF.

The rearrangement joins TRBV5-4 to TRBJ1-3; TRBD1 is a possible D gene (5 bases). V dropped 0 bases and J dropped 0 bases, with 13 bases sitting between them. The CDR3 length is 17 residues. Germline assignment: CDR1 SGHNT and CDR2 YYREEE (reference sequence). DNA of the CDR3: TGTGCCAGCAGCTTGGGGGGGACTGCCTCCTCTGGAAACACCATATATTTT. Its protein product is CASSLGGTASSGNTIYF. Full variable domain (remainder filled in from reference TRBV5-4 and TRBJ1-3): ETGVTQSPTHLIKTRGQQVTLRCSSQSGHNTVSWYQQALGQGPQFIFQYYREEENGRGNFPPRFSGLQFPNYSSELNVNALELDDSALYLCASSLGGTASSGNTIYFGEGSWLTVV.